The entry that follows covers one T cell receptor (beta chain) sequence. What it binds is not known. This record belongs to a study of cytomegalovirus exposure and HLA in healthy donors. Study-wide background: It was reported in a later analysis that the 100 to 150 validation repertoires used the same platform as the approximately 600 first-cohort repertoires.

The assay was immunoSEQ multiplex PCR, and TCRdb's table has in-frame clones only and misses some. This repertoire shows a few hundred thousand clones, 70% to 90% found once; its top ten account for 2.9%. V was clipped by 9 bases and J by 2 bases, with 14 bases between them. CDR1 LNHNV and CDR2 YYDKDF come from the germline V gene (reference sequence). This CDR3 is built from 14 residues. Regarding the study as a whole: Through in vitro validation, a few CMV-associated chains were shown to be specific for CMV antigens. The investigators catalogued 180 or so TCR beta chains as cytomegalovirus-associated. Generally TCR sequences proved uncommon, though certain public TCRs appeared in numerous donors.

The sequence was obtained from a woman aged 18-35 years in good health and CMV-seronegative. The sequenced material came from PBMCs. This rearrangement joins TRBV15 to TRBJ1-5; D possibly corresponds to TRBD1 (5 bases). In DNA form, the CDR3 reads TGTGCCACTGGGACTTGGATGGGCAATCAGCCCCAGCATTTT. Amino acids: CATGTWMGNQPQHF. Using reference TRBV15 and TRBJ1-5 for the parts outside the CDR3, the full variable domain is DAMVIQNPRYQVTQFGKPVTLSCSQTLNHNVMYWYQQKSSQAPKLLFHYYDKDFNNEADTPDNFQSRRPNTSFCFLDIRSPGLGDTAMYLCATGTWMGNQPQHFGDGTRLSIL.